A selection of T cell receptor beta chains follows, all from one sample in a study of cytomegalovirus exposure and HLA in healthy donors. The method was immunoSEQ multiplex PCR; TCRdb's version includes in-frame clones alone and lacks a portion of them. This table holds some 170,000 clones, about 86% found once. Material for sequencing was PBMCs. The receptors derive from a woman aged 25 to 39 in good health and CMV-seronegative. Each CDR3 is given with its conserved first and last residue. D genes are given only for firm matches. Size tells how often a clone was seen (once, few, many) or the class of an expanded clone, and some rows leave it out.

TRBD1	TRBJ1-2	TRBV2	.	CASSVGTVEGYTF	TGTGCCAGCAGCGTAGGGACAGTCGAAGGCTACACCTTC
TRBD1	TRBJ1-2	TRBV19	.	CASSIAGGYGYTF	TGTGCCAGTAGTATAGCAGGGGGCTATGGCTACACCTTC
.	TRBJ2-1	TRBV5-1	once	CASSWTVNEQFF	TGCGCCAGCAGCTGGACAGTCAATGAGCAGTTCTTC
TRBD1	TRBJ1-1	TRBV6-5	.	CASSGDRNTEAFF	TGTGCCAGCAGTGGGGACAGGAACACTGAAGCTTTCTTT
.	TRBJ1-1	TRBV19	.	CASSIGAGTAFF	TGTGCCAGTAGTATAGGGGCGGGGACTGCTTTCTTT
TRBD1	TRBJ2-1	TRBV30	once	CAWSGGTGRGNEQFF	TGTGCCTGGAGTGGGGGGACAGGTCGGGGCAATGAGCAGTTCTTC
TRBD1	TRBJ1-2	TRBV6-5	.	CASSRDDRENGYTF	TGTGCCAGCAGTCGAGATGACAGGGAAAATGGCTACACCTTC
TRBD2	TRBJ2-2	TRBV11-3	once	CASSPFTSGANTGELFF	TGTGCCAGCAGCCCGTTTACTAGCGGAGCGAACACCGGGGAGCTGTTTTTT
.	TRBJ2-2	TRBV5-4	few	CASSWQGGRPGELFF	TGTGCCAGCAGCTGGCAAGGGGGACGACCCGGGGAGCTGTTTTTT
.	TRBJ1-1	TRBV2	many	CASGLGENTEAFF	TGTGCCAGCGGCCTGGGCGAGAACACTGAAGCTTTCTTT
.	TRBJ1-1	TRBV7-2	.	CASSFAEAVEAFF	TGTGCCAGCAGCTTTGCCGAGGCGGTCGAAGCTTTCTTT
.	TRBJ1-5	TRBV6-1	.	CASSEDRRGWAQHF	TGTGCCAGCAGTGAAGATAGGCGGGGTTGGGCCCAGCATTTT
.	TRBJ1-1	TRBV14	.	CASSQAGSTEAFF	TGTGCCAGCAGCCAAGCGGGTTCGACTGAAGCTTTCTTT